The source of this TCR beta chain is a study of T cell responses to AZD1222 COVID-19 vaccine. Study-level information: Recipients boosted at about 4 weeks or about 12 weeks are pooled. Points from the study as a whole: It was only a handful of AZD1222 recipients who were seropositive at baseline. Spike-specific TCR breadth and depth were elevated following two AZD1222 doses.

Produced via immunoSEQ multiplex PCR; TCRdb's table is partial and in-frame only. The profile shows about 96,000 clones, under 90% of them singletons. This clone was detected only a few times. Its antigen remains unknown. V shed 6 bases and J shed 3 bases, with 9 bases lying between them. The CDR3 totals 14 residues. Per germline, CDR1 MNHEY and CDR2 SVGAGI. This sample comprised peripheral blood, obtained on day 0 of AZD1222 vaccination. The chain has TRBV6-5 and TRBJ1-6; D is uncertain. The source is an adult in good health. The CDR3 bases are TGTGCCAGCAGCGTGGAAGGCTATAATTCACCCCTCCACTTT. Protein product: CASSVEGYNSPLHF.